This TCR beta chain comes out of a study of T cells expressing NK-cell markers. At the level of the study: Seven sequenced donors out of eight were HCMV-seropositive, one seronegative.

Notes on the study in general: In about six donors, dominant CD3+CD56+NKG2C+ clonotypes ranked among the top 10 CD8+ clonotypes. Among four donors, these clonotypes also ranked first in the CD3+CD56-NKG2C+ fraction. What remained unclear was the HCMV specificity of expanded NKG2C+ T cell clones.

As concerns this clonotype: Its antigen is as yet unknown.

TCRdb re-called the 5' RACE reads; every CDR3 protein appears as one record, without DNA. The sample data list fewer than 550,000 distinct CDR3 sequences. The length of the CDR3 is 17 residues. The V gene's germline CDR1 is MNHEY and CDR2 SVGEGT. The TCR was taken from a woman in her forties or fifties in good health. The sequenced material came from blood T cells: a sorted CD56 or NKG2C T cell subset, CD4+ or CD8+ T cells, or bulk PBMC T cells (not recorded which). The V gene is TRBV6-2 or TRBV6-3, the J gene TRBJ2-6; the D call of TRBD2 rests on TCRdb alone, since no DNA is present to check it. The CDR3 region is CASSLLAGGPGANVLTF.